The 7 T cell receptor beta chains in this list originate from one sample, sequenced in a study of radiotherapy plus CTLA-4 blockade in lung cancer. Repertoires were generated with immunoSEQ multiplex PCR, while TCRdb's copy carries only in-frame clones and drops some. The profile shows around 72,000 clones, over 65% of them singletons. The sample here was peripheral blood, taken from a patient treated with radiotherapy plus ipilimumab. The receptors derive from a human donor with non-small cell lung cancer who had a complete response to radiotherapy plus ipilimumab.

The chain links TRBV7-9 to TRBJ1-2; the D gene is possibly TRBD1 (6 bases). V shed 4 bases and J shed 5 bases, with 8 bases lying between them. The CDR3 spans 12 residues. Germline V lookup: CDR1 SEHNR, CDR2 FQNEAQ (reference sequence). CDR3 bases: TGTGCCAGCAGCTCGGACAGATATGGCTACACCTTC. Amino acid sequence: CASSSDRYGYTF.

This sequence joins TRBV11-3 and TRBJ2-3; the match to TRBD2 covers 8 bases. The CDR3 covers 14 residues. The V gene's germline CDR1 is SGHNT and CDR2 YENEEA. Trimming at V came to 6 bases and at J to 6 bases, leaving 8 bases not matched to a gene. CDR3 in DNA: TGTGCCAGCAGTCAAATCGGGGGGGAGGATACGCAGTATTTT. Protein sequence: CASSQIGGEDTQYF.

Only a few counts were recorded for this clone. The chain employs TRBV14 and TRBJ1-2; the match to TRBD1 covers 7 bases. CDR1 is SGHDN and CDR2 is FVKESK in the germline V gene. The trim removed 3 bases at V and 4 bases at J, leaving 2 bases unmatched. The CDR3 consists of 13 residues. The CDR3 DNA is TGTGCCAGCAGCCAGGGACAGAGCTATGGCTACACCTTC. Encoded protein: CASSQGQSYGYTF.

The rearrangement joins TRBV29-1 to TRBJ1-4, with TRBD1 matching over 9 bases. The V segment lost 4 bases and the J segment 0 bases; nucleotides outside the gene matches: 9. CDR1 and CDR2 from the germline V gene are SQVTM and ANQGSEA. The CDR3 loop spans 17 amino acids. CDR3 DNA sequence: TGCAGCGTTGGGACGGGACAGGGAAGGTCAACTAATGAAAAACTGTTTTTT. Translated: CSVGTGQGRSTNEKLFF.

The J gene is TRBJ1-4, the V gene TRBV7-9; D is perhaps TRBD1 (5 bases). Germline CDR1 is SEHNR and CDR2 is FQNEAQ (reference sequence). Trimming left V 2 bases short and J 7 bases short, with 14 bases between. The CDR3 length is 15 residues. The CDR3 coding sequence is TGTGCCAGCAGCTTAAAAGGGGCGTTTAGTGAAAAACTGTTTTTT. Translated: CASSLKGAFSEKLFF.

This clone appeared a single time. The chain links TRBV28 to TRBJ2-1; TRBD1 matches 7 bases. Germline V lookup: CDR1 MDHEN, CDR2 SYDVKM. The CDR3 totals 14 residues. V gave up 7 bases and J gave up 1 base; unmatched junction bases: 4. The CDR3 bases are TGTGCCAGCATGCAGGGACAGTCCTACAATGAGCAGTTCTTC. Protein product: CASMQGQSYNEQFF.

This chain connects TRBV6-6 to TRBJ2-3; no clear D. V dropped 4 bases and J dropped 4 bases, with 9 bases sitting between them. The CDR3 sequence is 13 residues long. Germline loops: CDR1 MNHNY, CDR2 SVGAGI (reference sequence). The DNA of the CDR3 is TGTGCCAGCAGTTCTGCAAGGTCAGATACGCAGTATTTT. Encoded protein: CASSSARSDTQYF.